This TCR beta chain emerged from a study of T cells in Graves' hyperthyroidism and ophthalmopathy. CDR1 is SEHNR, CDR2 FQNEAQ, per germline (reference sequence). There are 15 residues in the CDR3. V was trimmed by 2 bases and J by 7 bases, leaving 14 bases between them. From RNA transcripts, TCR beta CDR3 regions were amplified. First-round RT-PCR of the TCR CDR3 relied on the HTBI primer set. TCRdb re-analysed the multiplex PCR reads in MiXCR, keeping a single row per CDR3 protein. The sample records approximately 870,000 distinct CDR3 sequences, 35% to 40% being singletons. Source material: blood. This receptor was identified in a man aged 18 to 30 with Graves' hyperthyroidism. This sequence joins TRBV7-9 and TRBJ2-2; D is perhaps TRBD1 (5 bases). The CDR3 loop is CASSLKGALSGELFF. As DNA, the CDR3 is TGTGCCAGCAGCTTAAAAGGGGCCCTCAGCGGGGAGCTGTTTTTT.